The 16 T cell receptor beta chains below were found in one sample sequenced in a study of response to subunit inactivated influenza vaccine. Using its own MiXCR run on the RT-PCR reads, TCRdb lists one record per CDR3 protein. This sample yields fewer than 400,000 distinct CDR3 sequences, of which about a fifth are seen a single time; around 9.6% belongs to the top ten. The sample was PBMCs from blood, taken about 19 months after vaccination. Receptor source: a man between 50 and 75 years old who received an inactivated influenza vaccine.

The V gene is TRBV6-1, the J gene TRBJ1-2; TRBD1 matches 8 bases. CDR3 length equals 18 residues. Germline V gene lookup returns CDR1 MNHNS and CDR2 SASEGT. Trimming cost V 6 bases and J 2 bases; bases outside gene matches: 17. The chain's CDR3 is CASRPIRGWDRRNYGYTF. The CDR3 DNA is TGTGCCAGCAGACCTATAAGAGGGTGGGACAGGCGCAACTATGGCTACACCTTC.

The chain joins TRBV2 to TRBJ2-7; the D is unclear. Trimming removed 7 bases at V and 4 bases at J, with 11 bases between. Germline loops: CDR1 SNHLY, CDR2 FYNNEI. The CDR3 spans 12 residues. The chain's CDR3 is CASTPRLYEQYF. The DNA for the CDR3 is TGTGCCAGCACTCCTAGACTTTACGAGCAGTACTTC.

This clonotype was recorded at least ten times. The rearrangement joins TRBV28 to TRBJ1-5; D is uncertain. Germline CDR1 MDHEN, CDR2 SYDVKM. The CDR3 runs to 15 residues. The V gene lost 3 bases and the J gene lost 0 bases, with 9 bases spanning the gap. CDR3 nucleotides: TGTGCCAGCAGTTTGGTCCCCAATAGCAATCAGCCCCAGCATTTT. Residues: CASSLVPNSNQPQHF. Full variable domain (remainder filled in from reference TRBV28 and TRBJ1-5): DVKVTQSSRYLVKRTGEKVFLECVQDMDHENMFWYRQDPGLGLRLIYFSYDVKMKEKGDIPEGYSVSREKKERFSLILESASTNQTSMYLCASSLVPNSNQPQHFGDGTRLSIL.

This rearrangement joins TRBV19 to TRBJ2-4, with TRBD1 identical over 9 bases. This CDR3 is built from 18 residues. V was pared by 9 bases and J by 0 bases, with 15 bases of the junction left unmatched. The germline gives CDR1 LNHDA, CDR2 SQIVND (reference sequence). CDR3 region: CARRRDRVMGIAKNIQYF. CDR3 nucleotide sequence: TGTGCCAGACGCCGGGACAGGGTAATGGGGATAGCCAAAAACATTCAGTACTTC.

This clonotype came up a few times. Here the CDR3 reads CSADTGVEAFF. DNA of the CDR3: TGCAGCGCGGACACAGGGGTCGAAGCTTTCTTT. The rearrangement joins TRBV29-1 to TRBJ1-1; 7 bases match TRBD1. Germline CDR1 SQVTM, CDR2 ANQGSEA. V lost 7 bases and J lost 8; bases outside the gene matches: 7. The CDR3 has 11 residues.

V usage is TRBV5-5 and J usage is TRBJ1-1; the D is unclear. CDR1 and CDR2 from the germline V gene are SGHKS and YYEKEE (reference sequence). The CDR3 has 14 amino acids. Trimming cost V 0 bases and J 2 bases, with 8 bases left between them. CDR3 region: CASSLGPGNTEAFF. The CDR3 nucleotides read TGTGCCAGCAGCTTGGGGCCGGGTAACACTGAAGCTTTCTTT. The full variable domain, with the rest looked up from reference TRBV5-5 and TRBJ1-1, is DAGVTQSPTHLIKTRGQQVTLRCSPISGHKSVSWYQQVLGQGPQFIFQYYEKEERGRGNFPDRFSARQFPNYSSELNVNALLLGDSALYLCASSLGPGNTEAFFGQGTRLTVV.

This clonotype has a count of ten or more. DNA for the CDR3: TGCGCCAGCAGCCCAACAGGGGGACGCAATCAGCCCCAGCATTTT. Translating it yields CASSPTGGRNQPQHF. This chain joins TRBV5-1 and TRBJ1-5, with 8 bases that match TRBD1. V lost 4 bases and J lost 2; bases outside the gene matches: 5. Germline assignment: CDR1 SGHRS and CDR2 YFSETQ. CDR3 size: 15 residues.

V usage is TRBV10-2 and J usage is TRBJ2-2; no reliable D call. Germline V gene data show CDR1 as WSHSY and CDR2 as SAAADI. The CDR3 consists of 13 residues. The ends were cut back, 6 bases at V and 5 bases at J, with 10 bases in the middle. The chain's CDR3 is CASRALVTGELFF. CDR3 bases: TGCGCCAGCAGGGCCTTGGTTACCGGGGAGCTGTTTTTT.

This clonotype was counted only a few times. CDR3 sequence: CASSRDRRGEAFF. The DNA for the CDR3 is TGTGCCAGCAGCCGCGACAGACGGGGTGAAGCTTTCTTT. The chain uses TRBV7-2 and TRBJ1-1; possible D gene TRBD1, 5 bases. Germline values: CDR1 SGHTA, CDR2 FQGNSA. V was pared by 5 bases and J by 7 bases, with 14 bases between. The CDR3 runs 13 residues.

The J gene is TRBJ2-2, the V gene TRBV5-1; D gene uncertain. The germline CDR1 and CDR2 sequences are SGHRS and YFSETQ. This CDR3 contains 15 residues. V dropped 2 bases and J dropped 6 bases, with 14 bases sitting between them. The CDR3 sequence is CASSLKDPHAGELFF. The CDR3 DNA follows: TGCGCCAGCAGCTTAAAGGACCCCCATGCCGGGGAGCTGTTTTTT.

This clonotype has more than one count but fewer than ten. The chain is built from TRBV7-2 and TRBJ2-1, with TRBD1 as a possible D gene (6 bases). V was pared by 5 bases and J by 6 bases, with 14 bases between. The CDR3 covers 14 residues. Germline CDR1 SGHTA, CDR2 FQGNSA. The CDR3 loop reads CASSTMTGTNEQFF. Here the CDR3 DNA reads TGTGCCAGCAGCACCATGACAGGCACCAATGAGCAGTTCTTC.

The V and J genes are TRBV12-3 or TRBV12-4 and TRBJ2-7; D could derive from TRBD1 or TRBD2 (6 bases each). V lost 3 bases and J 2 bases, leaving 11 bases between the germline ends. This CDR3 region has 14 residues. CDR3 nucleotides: TGTGCCAGCAGTTTGGCGGGACAAGCCTACGAGCAGTACTTC. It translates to CASSLAGQAYEQYF.

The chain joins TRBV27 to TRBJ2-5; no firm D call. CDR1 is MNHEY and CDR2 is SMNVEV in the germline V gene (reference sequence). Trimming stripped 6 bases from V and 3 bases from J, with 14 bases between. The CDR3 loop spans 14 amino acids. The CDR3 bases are TGTGCCAGCAGCCCCCTCACGAAAAAAGAGACCCAGTACTTC. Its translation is CASSPLTKKETQYF.

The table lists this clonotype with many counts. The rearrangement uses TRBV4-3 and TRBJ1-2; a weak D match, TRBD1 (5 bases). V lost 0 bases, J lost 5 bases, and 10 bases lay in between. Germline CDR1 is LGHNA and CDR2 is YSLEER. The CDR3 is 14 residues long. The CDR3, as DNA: TGCGCCAGCAGCCAAGAAAACAGGAGATATGGCTACACCTTC. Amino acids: CASSQENRRYGYTF.

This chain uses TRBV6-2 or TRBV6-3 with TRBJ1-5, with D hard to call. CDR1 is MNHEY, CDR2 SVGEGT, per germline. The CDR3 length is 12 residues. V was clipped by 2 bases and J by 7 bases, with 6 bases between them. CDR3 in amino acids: CASSYRRQPQHF. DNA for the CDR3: TGTGCCAGCAGTTACAGGAGACAGCCCCAGCATTTT.

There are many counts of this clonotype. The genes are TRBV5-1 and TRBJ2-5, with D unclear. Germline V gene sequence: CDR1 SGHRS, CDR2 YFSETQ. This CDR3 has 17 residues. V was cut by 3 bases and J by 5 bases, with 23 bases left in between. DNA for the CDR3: TGCGCCAGCAGCTCTACCTCCGCCCTGGACGGGCGGGAGACCCAGTACTTC. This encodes CASSSTSALDGRETQYF.